This entry lists 14 T cell receptor beta chains sequenced from one sample in a study of T-cell reconstitution after alpha-beta-depleted transplantation in children. Researchers prepared the TCRbeta library using unique molecular identifiers, the study reports. TCRdb called the PCR reads again in MiXCR, with one record for every CDR3 protein. The table lists 900,000 or so distinct CDR3 sequences, approximately 15% of them singletons. The specimen was PBMCs, mostly from graft donor cells, collected 360 days after TCRalphabeta/CD19-depleted stem cell transplant. These receptors all stem from a male patient between 5 and 17 years old who had a stem cell transplant for acute lymphoblastic leukemia, so the T cells may come from the graft donor.

The chain links TRBV29-1 to TRBJ1-5, with TRBD1 as a possible D gene (5 bases). Per germline, CDR1 SQVTM and CDR2 ANQGSEA. Trimming removed 5 bases from V and 3 bases from J, with 11 bases in between. The CDR3 is 13 amino acids. Here the CDR3 reads CSVPTGPNQPQHF. The CDR3 bases are TGCAGCGTTCCTACAGGCCCCAATCAGCCCCAGCATTTT.

This chain links TRBV5-1 with TRBJ2-5, with 7 bases matching TRBD1. CDR1 is SGHRS and CDR2 is YFSETQ in the germline V gene. The CDR3 is made up of 15 amino acids. V trimming: 0 bases; J trimming: 5 bases; junction bases outside the gene matches: 7. The CDR3 bases are TGCGCCAGCAGCTTGGTCACAGGGGCATGGGAGACCCAGTACTTC. Protein product: CASSLVTGAWETQYF.

This clonotype was observed a handful of times. The chain is built from TRBV14 and TRBJ2-7; D tentatively reads TRBD1 or TRBD2 (5 bases each). The V gene lost 2 bases and the J gene lost 6 bases, with 17 bases spanning the gap. This CDR3 contains 15 residues. Germline V lookup: CDR1 SGHDN, CDR2 FVKESK. Here the CDR3 DNA reads TGTGCCAGCAGCCAACCTGGGACCAGTCGTTCCGAGCAGTACTTC. It yields the protein CASSQPGTSRSEQYF.

Here the CDR3 DNA reads TGTGCCAGTAGCAGACGGGGGCTGAGTGAAAAACTGTTTTTT. Translating gives CASSRRGLSEKLFF. The rearrangement uses TRBV7-8 and TRBJ1-4; D might be TRBD1 (6 bases). The V end was cut by 9 bases, the J end by 7 bases, with 18 bases between. Germline V lookup: CDR1 SGHVS, CDR2 FQNEAQ. CDR3 length equals 14 residues. Full variable domain (rest looked up from reference TRBV7-8 and TRBJ1-4): GAGVSQSPRYKVAKRGQDVALRCDPISGHVSLFWYQQALGQGPEFLTYFQNEAQLDKSGLPSDRFFAERPEGSVSTLKIQRTQQEDSAVYLCASSRRGLSEKLFFGSGTQLSVL.

There are a few counts of this clonotype. V is TRBV4-1 and J is TRBJ2-7; D ambiguous. Germline V gives CDR1 MGHRA, CDR2 YSYEKL. Trimming took 4 bases from V and 3 from J, leaving 13 bases between them. CDR3 size: 14 residues. The chain's CDR3 is CASSPAASVYEQYF. For the CDR3, the DNA is TGCGCCAGCAGCCCAGCAGCGTCGGTCTACGAGCAGTACTTC.

The sample holds a few counts of this clonotype. The genes are TRBV20-1 and TRBJ2-5; 10 bases match TRBD2. With V trimmed by 4 bases and J by 5 bases, 22 bases remained unmatched. The germline gives CDR1 DFQATT, CDR2 SNEGSKA (reference sequence). This CDR3 is built from 19 residues. The DNA of the CDR3 is TGCAGTGCTACTTTCTTAAACCTCCAAAGCGGGAGGGCCGGGGAGACCCAGTACTTC. Residues: CSATFLNLQSGRAGETQYF.

This chain joins TRBV7-9 and TRBJ2-1; D is possibly TRBD1 (6 bases). This CDR3 region has 14 residues. Germline loops: CDR1 SEHNR, CDR2 FQNEAQ (reference sequence). V dropped 3 bases and J dropped 10 bases, with 16 bases sitting between them. CDR3 DNA: TGTGCCAGCAGCTTTGGGACAAACGTCGGGGAGCAGTTCTTC. Protein: CASSFGTNVGEQFF.

This clonotype was seen at least ten times. This chain joins TRBV5-6 and TRBJ1-4; D is ambiguous. V was trimmed by 1 base and J by 0 bases, leaving 22 bases between them. Germline values: CDR1 SGHDT, CDR2 YYEEEE. The CDR3 loop spans 20 amino acids. CDR3 coding DNA: TGTGCCAGCAGCTTGTTTTATATGAAGGGTACCCCTGCAACTAATGAAAAACTGTTTTTT. This encodes CASSLFYMKGTPATNEKLFF.

This clonotype was observed many times. This chain links TRBV5-6 with TRBJ1-1; TRBD1 is a possible D gene (5 bases). CDR1 and CDR2 from the germline V gene are SGHDT and YYEEEE. V was cut by 5 bases and J by 0 bases, with 20 bases left in between. The CDR3 contains 17 residues. This CDR3 reads CASRGRGRAKMNTEAFF. The CDR3 DNA reads as TGTGCCAGCAGGGGTAGGGGTCGTGCGAAGATGAACACTGAAGCTTTCTTT.

This clonotype was detected only a few times. The chain combines TRBV7-9 with TRBJ2-7; weak D call: TRBD1 (5 bases). CDR1 and CDR2 from the germline V gene are SEHNR and FQNEAQ (reference sequence). V gave up 4 bases and J gave up 4 bases, with 11 bases separating them. The CDR3 has 13 amino acids. This chain's CDR3 is CASSSPQGYEQYF. CDR3 in DNA: TGTGCCAGCAGCTCACCCCAGGGTTACGAGCAGTACTTC.

The rearrangement joins TRBV10-3 to TRBJ1-1; D possibly corresponds to TRBD1 (5 bases). Looked up from germline, CDR1 is ENHRY and CDR2 is SYGVKD. The CDR3 is 14 amino acids. Trimming removed 3 bases from V and 5 bases from J, with 13 bases in between. The CDR3: CAISDQDRGTEAFF. In nucleotides, the CDR3 is TGTGCCATCAGTGACCAAGACAGAGGGACTGAAGCTTTCTTT.

This sequence joins TRBV25-1 and TRBJ2-3; D remains unclear. The CDR3 totals 14 residues. The germline V gene has CDR1 MGHDK and CDR2 SYGVNS. V gave up 2 bases and J gave up 2 bases, with 8 bases separating them. The CDR3 is CASSERVSTDTQYF. In DNA, the CDR3 is TGTGCCAGCAGTGAACGAGTGTCCACAGATACGCAGTATTTT.

V gene TRBV7-2 combines with J gene TRBJ2-3; D uncertain. The CDR3 length is 13 residues. Trimming removed 3 bases at V and 7 bases at J, with 11 bases between. Looked up from germline, CDR1 is SGHTA and CDR2 is FQGNSA. The DNA of the CDR3 is TGTGCCAGCAGCTTCGTTGCCGGAAATACGCAGTATTTT. Translated: CASSFVAGNTQYF.

In its sample, this clonotype was seen many times. The V gene is TRBV7-9, the J gene TRBJ2-2; tentatively, D is TRBD1 (5 bases). The V gene's germline CDR1 is SEHNR and CDR2 FQNEAQ (reference sequence). The CDR3 covers 14 residues. V lost 3 bases and J 4 bases, leaving 9 bases between the germline ends. Here the CDR3 DNA reads TGTGCCAGCAGCTTCCGACAGCCCACCGGGGAGCTGTTTTTT. This encodes CASSFRQPTGELFF.